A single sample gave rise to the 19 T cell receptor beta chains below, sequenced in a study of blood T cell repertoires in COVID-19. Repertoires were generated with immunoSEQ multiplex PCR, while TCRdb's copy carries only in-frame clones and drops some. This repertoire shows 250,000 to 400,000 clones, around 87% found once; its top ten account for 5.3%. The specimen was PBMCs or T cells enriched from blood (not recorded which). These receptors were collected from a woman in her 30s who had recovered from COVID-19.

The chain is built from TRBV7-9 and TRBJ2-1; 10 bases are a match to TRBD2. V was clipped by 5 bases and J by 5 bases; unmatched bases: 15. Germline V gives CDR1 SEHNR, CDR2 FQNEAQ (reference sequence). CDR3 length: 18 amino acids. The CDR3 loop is CASSLRNLAGAYNNEQFF. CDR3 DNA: TGTGCCAGCAGCCTAAGAAATCTAGCGGGGGCTTATAACAATGAGCAGTTCTTC.

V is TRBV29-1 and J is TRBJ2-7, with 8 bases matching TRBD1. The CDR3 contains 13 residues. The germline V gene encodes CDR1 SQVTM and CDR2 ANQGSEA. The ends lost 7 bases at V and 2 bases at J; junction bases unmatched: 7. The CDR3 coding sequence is TGCAGCGCCAGGACAGGGCGGACCTACGAGCAGTACTTC. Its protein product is CSARTGRTYEQYF.

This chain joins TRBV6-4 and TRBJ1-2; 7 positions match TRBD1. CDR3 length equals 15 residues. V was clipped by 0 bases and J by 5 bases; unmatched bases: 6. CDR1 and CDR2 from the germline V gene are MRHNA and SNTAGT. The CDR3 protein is CASSDSSNRGYGYTF. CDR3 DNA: TGTGCCAGCAGTGACTCTAGCAACAGGGGTTATGGCTACACCTTC.

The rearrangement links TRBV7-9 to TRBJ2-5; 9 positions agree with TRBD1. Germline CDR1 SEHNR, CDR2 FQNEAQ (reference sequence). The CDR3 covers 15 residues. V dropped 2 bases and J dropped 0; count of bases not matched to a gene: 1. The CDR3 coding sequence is TGTGCCAGCAGCTTAAGACAGGGGGACCAAGAGACCCAGTACTTC. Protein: CASSLRQGDQETQYF.

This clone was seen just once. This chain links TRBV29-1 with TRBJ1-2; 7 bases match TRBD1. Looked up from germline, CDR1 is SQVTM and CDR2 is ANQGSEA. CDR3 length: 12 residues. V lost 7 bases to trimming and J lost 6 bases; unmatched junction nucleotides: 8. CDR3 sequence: CSDRQGGHGYTF. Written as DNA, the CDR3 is TGCAGCGATAGACAGGGAGGTCATGGCTACACCTTC.

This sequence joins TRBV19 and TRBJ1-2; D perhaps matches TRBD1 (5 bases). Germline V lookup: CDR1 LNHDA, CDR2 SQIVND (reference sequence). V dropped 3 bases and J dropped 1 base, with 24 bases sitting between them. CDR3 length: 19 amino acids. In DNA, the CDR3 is TGTGCCAGTAGTATCACTCCTTGGACACCATTGGCACTTAACTATGGCTACACCTTC. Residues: CASSITPWTPLALNYGYTF.

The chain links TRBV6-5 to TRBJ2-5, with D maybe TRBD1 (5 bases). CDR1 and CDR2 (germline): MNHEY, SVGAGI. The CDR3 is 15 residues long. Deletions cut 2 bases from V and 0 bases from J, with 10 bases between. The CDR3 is CASSYRRGNQETQYF. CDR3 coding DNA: TGTGCCAGCAGTTACCGAAGGGGTAACCAAGAGACCCAGTACTTC.

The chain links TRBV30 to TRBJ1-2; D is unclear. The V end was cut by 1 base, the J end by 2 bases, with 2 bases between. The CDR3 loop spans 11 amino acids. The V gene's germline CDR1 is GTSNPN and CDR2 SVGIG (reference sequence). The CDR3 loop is CAWSANYGYTF. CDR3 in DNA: TGTGCCTGGAGTGCGAACTATGGCTACACCTTC.

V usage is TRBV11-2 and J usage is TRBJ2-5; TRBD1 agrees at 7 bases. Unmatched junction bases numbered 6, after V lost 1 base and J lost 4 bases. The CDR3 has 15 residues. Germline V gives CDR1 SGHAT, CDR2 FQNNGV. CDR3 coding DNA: TGTGCCAGCAGCTTAGGGGGGACAGAGATAGAGACCCAGTACTTC. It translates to CASSLGGTEIETQYF.

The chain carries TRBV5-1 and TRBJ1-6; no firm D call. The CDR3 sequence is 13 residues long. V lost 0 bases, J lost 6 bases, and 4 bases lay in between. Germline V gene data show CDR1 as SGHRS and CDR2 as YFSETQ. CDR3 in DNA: TGCGCCAGCAGCTTGGACAGTAATTCACCCCTCCACTTT. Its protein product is CASSLDSNSPLHF.

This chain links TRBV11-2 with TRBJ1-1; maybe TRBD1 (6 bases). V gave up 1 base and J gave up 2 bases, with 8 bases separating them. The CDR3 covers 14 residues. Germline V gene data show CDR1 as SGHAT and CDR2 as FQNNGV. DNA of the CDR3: TGTGCCAGCAGCTTAGGGGGGACAAACACTGAAGCTTTCTTT. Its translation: CASSLGGTNTEAFF. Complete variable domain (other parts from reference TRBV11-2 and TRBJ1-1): EAGVAQSPRYKIIEKRQSVAFWCNPISGHATLYWYQQILGQGPKLLIQFQNNGVVDDSQLPKDRFSAERLKGVDSTLKIQPAKLEDSAVYLCASSLGGTNTEAFFGQGTRLTVV.

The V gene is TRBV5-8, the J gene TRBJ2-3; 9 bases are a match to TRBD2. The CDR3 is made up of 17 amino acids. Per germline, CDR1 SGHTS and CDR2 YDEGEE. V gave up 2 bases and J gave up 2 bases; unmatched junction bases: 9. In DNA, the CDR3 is TGTGCCAGCAGCTTACTAACGACTAGCGGCTACACAGATACGCAGTATTTT. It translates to CASSLLTTSGYTDTQYF.

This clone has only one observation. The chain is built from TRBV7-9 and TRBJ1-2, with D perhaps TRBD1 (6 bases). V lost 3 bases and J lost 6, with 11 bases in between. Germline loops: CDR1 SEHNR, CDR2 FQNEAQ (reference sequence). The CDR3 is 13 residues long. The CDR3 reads CASSLRGGNGYTF. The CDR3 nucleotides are TGTGCCAGCAGCTTGAGGGGGGGTAATGGCTACACCTTC. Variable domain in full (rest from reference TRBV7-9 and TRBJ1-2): DTGVSQNPRHKITKRGQNVTFRCDPISEHNRLYWYRQTLGQGPEFLTYFQNEAQLEKSRLLSDRFSAERPKGSFSTLEIQRTEQGDSAMYLCASSLRGGNGYTFGSGTRLTVV.

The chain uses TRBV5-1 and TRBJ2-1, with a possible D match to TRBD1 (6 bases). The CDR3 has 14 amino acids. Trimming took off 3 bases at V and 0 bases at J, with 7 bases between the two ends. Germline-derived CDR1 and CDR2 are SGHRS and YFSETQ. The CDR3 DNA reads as TGCGCCAGCAGCTCAGGGGACTCCTACAATGAGCAGTTCTTC. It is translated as CASSSGDSYNEQFF.

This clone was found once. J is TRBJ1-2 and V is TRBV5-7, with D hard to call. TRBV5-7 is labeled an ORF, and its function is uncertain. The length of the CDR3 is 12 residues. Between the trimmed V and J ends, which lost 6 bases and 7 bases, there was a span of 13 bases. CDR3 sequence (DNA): TGTGCCAGCACCGTATCCCGGGGTGGCTACACCTTC. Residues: CASTVSRGGYTF.

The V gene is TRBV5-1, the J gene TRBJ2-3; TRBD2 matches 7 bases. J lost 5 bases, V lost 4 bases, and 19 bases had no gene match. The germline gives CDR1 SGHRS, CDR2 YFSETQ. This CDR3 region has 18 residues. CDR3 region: CASSQPERDYHSGDTQYF. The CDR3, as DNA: TGCGCCAGCAGCCAGCCCGAGAGGGACTACCATTCGGGAGATACGCAGTATTTT.

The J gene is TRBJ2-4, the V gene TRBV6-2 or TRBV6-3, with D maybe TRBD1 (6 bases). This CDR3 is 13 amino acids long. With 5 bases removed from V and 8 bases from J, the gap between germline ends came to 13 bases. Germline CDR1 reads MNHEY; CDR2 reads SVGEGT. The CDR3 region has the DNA TGTGCCAGCAGTCCCCAGGGGACCCACATTCAGTACTTC. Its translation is CASSPQGTHIQYF.

As DNA, the CDR3 is TGCGCCAGCGGCGACAGGGGAGCTAATGAAAAACTGTTTTTT. Amino acid sequence: CASGDRGANEKLFF. V usage is TRBV5-1 and J usage is TRBJ1-4; TRBD1 agrees at 8 bases. The CDR3 covers 14 residues. CDR1 and CDR2 (germline): SGHRS, YFSETQ. Trimming cost V 7 bases and J 3 bases; bases outside gene matches: 5.

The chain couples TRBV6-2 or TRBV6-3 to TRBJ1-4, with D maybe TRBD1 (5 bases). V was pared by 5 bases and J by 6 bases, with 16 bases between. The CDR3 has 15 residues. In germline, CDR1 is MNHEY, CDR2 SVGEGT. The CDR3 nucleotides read TGTGCCAGCAGTCGTCAGGGAGGTCGGGATGAAAAACTGTTTTTT. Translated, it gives CASSRQGGRDEKLFF.